Listed below are T cell receptor beta chains from one sample, sequenced in a study of CD8+ T cells in alopecia areata. Only in-frame clones appear in the TCRdb table, and some are missing; sequencing was by immunoSEQ multiplex PCR. Here the sample spans some 170,000 clones, 50% to 75% being singletons. The sample here was CD4+ T cells sorted from blood, taken at approximately week 61, from a patient treated with tofacitinib. These receptors all come from a human donor with alopecia areata. Each CDR3 is given with its conserved first and last residue. D genes are given only for firm matches. Clone sizes are given selectively: once, few, many, or a class where the clone is expanded.

d_gene: -; abundance: -; len: 13; j_gene: TRBJ1-1; v_gene: TRBV30; CDR3aa: CAWSLGSPAEAFF; CDR3nt: TGTGCCTGGAGTTTGGGCTCACCCGCTGAAGCTTTCTTT
d_gene: -; abundance: few; len: 14; j_gene: TRBJ2-1; v_gene: TRBV29-1; CDR3aa: CSVGGTPVTHEQFF; CDR3nt: TGCAGCGTTGGGGGGACCCCAGTCACCCATGAGCAGTTCTTC
d_gene: TRBD2; abundance: few; len: 14; j_gene: TRBJ2-1; v_gene: TRBV7-2; CDR3aa: CASSPTGGRDEQFF; CDR3nt: TGTGCCAGCAGCCCGACGGGGGGGCGCGATGAGCAGTTCTTC
d_gene: -; abundance: -; len: 15; j_gene: TRBJ1-5; v_gene: TRBV7-8; CDR3aa: CASSLGDGSNQPQHF; CDR3nt: TGTGCCAGCAGCTTAGGGGACGGTAGCAATCAGCCCCAGCATTTT
d_gene: TRBD1; abundance: -; len: 15; j_gene: TRBJ1-4; v_gene: TRBV27; CDR3aa: CASRTGQAGREKLFF; CDR3nt: TGTGCCAGCCGCACGGGACAGGCGGGTCGTGAAAAACTGTTTTTT
d_gene: -; abundance: -; len: 13; j_gene: TRBJ2-1; v_gene: TRBV30; CDR3aa: CAWRPGSNNEQFF; CDR3nt: TGTGCCTGGAGACCAGGGTCCAATAATGAGCAGTTCTTC
d_gene: -; abundance: -; len: 14; j_gene: TRBJ1-1; v_gene: TRBV25-1; CDR3aa: CASSRDGNVPEAFF; CDR3nt: TGTGCCAGCAGCCGGGACGGGAACGTACCTGAAGCTTTCTTT
d_gene: -; abundance: -; len: 13; j_gene: TRBJ1-6; v_gene: TRBV7-9; CDR3aa: CASNIGRGSPLHF; CDR3nt: TGTGCCAGCAACATCGGTAGGGGATCACCCCTCCACTTT
d_gene: TRBD2; abundance: -; len: 15; j_gene: TRBJ2-3; v_gene: TRBV13; CDR3aa: CASSRAGAQTDTQYF; CDR3nt: TGTGCCAGCAGCCGAGCGGGGGCCCAAACAGATACGCAGTATTTT
d_gene: TRBD1; abundance: -; len: 14; j_gene: TRBJ2-1; v_gene: TRBV7-9; CDR3aa: CASSLGTGVNEQFF; CDR3nt: TGTGCCAGCAGCTTAGGGACAGGGGTCAATGAGCAGTTCTTC
d_gene: -; abundance: -; len: 14; j_gene: TRBJ1-1; v_gene: TRBV19; CDR3aa: CASSIGLANTEAFF; CDR3nt: TGTGCCAGTAGTATAGGACTTGCTAACACTGAAGCTTTCTTT
d_gene: TRBD2; abundance: few; len: 16; j_gene: TRBJ2-5; v_gene: TRBV9; CDR3aa: CASSVGLAGVQETQYF; CDR3nt: TGTGCCAGCAGCGTAGGACTAGCGGGGGTACAAGAGACCCAGTACTTC
d_gene: TRBD1; abundance: few; len: 10; j_gene: TRBJ1-1; v_gene: TRBV29-1; CDR3aa: CSVKQGIAFF; CDR3nt: TGCAGCGTTAAACAGGGGATAGCTTTCTTT
d_gene: -; abundance: -; len: 16; j_gene: TRBJ2-6; v_gene: TRBV12-5; CDR3aa: CASGLPQGSGANVLTF; CDR3nt: TGTGCTAGTGGTTTGCCCCAAGGCTCTGGGGCCAACGTCCTGACTTTC
d_gene: -; abundance: -; len: 13; j_gene: TRBJ2-2; v_gene: TRBV29-1; CDR3aa: CSVLLRQAGELFF; CDR3nt: TGCAGCGTTCTCCTCAGGCAGGCCGGGGAGCTGTTTTTT
d_gene: -; abundance: few; len: 14; j_gene: TRBJ2-5; v_gene: TRBV29-1; CDR3aa: CSVEEGVGGETQYF; CDR3nt: TGCAGCGTTGAAGAGGGCGTAGGAGGAGAGACCCAGTACTTC
d_gene: -; abundance: -; len: 15; j_gene: TRBJ2-3; v_gene: TRBV5-1; CDR3aa: CASSAQPEITDTQYF; CDR3nt: TGCGCCAGCAGCGCACAACCCGAAATCACAGATACGCAGTATTTT
d_gene: -; abundance: -; len: 15; j_gene: TRBJ2-2; v_gene: TRBV9; CDR3aa: CASSVASTNTGELFF; CDR3nt: TGTGCCAGCAGCGTAGCCTCGACGAACACCGGGGAGCTGTTTTTT
d_gene: -; abundance: -; len: 11; j_gene: TRBJ2-3; v_gene: TRBV5-1; CDR3aa: CASTRADTQYF; CDR3nt: TGCGCCAGCACGCGAGCAGATACGCAGTATTTT
d_gene: -; abundance: -; len: 13; j_gene: TRBJ1-2; v_gene: TRBV25-1; CDR3aa: CASSAGGNYGYTF; CDR3nt: TGTGCCAGCAGTGCAGGCGGTAACTATGGCTACACCTTC
d_gene: TRBD2; abundance: -; len: 19; j_gene: TRBJ2-1; v_gene: TRBV4-1; CDR3aa: CASSQGLAGDLSSYNEQFF; CDR3nt: TGCGCCAGCAGCCAGGGGCTAGCGGGGGATCTGAGCTCCTACAATGAGCAGTTCTTC
d_gene: -; abundance: -; len: 12; j_gene: TRBJ2-3; v_gene: TRBV5-1; CDR3aa: CASSSTGDTQYF; CDR3nt: TGCGCCAGCAGCTCCACAGGAGATACGCAGTATTTT
d_gene: -; abundance: -; len: 13; j_gene: TRBJ2-1; v_gene: TRBV29-1; CDR3aa: CSVQGRQTNEQFF; CDR3nt: TGCAGCGTTCAAGGGAGACAGACTAATGAGCAGTTCTTC
d_gene: TRBD1; abundance: few; len: 17; j_gene: TRBJ1-6; v_gene: TRBV5-1; CDR3aa: CASSLAYRGTGDSPLHF; CDR3nt: TGCGCCAGCAGCTTGGCCTATCGCGGGACAGGGGATTCACCCCTCCACTTT
d_gene: TRBD2; abundance: -; len: 16; j_gene: TRBJ2-1; v_gene: TRBV6-6; CDR3aa: CASSYAAGTSVNEQFF; CDR3nt: TGTGCCAGCAGTTACGCAGCCGGGACTAGCGTCAATGAGCAGTTCTTC
d_gene: TRBD1; abundance: -; len: 16; j_gene: TRBJ2-3; v_gene: TRBV14; CDR3aa: CASSWTGTAATDTQYF; CDR3nt: TGTGCCAGCAGCTGGACCGGGACAGCGGCTACAGATACGCAGTATTTT
d_gene: -; abundance: -; len: 14; j_gene: TRBJ2-3; v_gene: TRBV5-1; CDR3aa: CASSETHMTDTQYF; CDR3nt: TGCGCCAGCAGCGAAACCCACATGACAGATACGCAGTATTTT
d_gene: -; abundance: -; len: 15; j_gene: TRBJ1-1; v_gene: TRBV18; CDR3aa: CASSPGLDRNTEAFF; CDR3nt: TGTGCCAGCTCACCAGGACTTGACAGGAACACTGAAGCTTTCTTT
d_gene: TRBD2; abundance: -; len: 17; j_gene: TRBJ2-7; v_gene: TRBV28; CDR3aa: CATNPTTSGGNSYEQYF; CDR3nt: TGTGCCACGAACCCCACGACTAGCGGGGGCAACTCCTACGAGCAGTACTTC
d_gene: -; abundance: once; len: 14; j_gene: TRBJ1-1; v_gene: TRBV29-1; CDR3aa: CSVEKSSLNTEAFF; CDR3nt: TGCAGCGTTGAAAAAAGCAGCCTGAACACTGAAGCTTTCTTT
d_gene: TRBD2; abundance: few; len: 15; j_gene: TRBJ2-3; v_gene: TRBV4-1; CDR3aa: CASSLGLQPGDTQYF; CDR3nt: TGCGCCAGCAGCCTGGGACTACAACCCGGGGATACGCAGTATTTT
d_gene: -; abundance: few; len: 11; j_gene: TRBJ2-1; v_gene: TRBV5-1; CDR3aa: CASAGYNEQFF; CDR3nt: TGCGCCAGCGCCGGGTACAATGAGCAGTTCTTC
d_gene: TRBD1; abundance: -; len: 12; j_gene: TRBJ1-5; v_gene: TRBV29-1; CDR3aa: CSAGTGDQPQHF; CDR3nt: TGCAGCGCCGGGACAGGGGACCAGCCCCAGCATTTT
d_gene: -; abundance: -; len: 14; j_gene: TRBJ1-3; v_gene: TRBV30; CDR3aa: CAWRPGTTGNTIYF; CDR3nt: TGTGCCTGGAGGCCAGGGACAACGGGAAACACCATATATTTT
d_gene: -; abundance: -; len: 16; j_gene: TRBJ2-5; v_gene: TRBV4-2; CDR3aa: CASSQGKTARQETQYF; CDR3nt: TGTGCCAGCAGCCAAGGGAAAACAGCCCGCCAAGAGACCCAGTACTTC
d_gene: -; abundance: -; len: 12; j_gene: TRBJ1-2; v_gene: TRBV30; CDR3aa: CAWRRGNYGYTF; CDR3nt: TGTGCCTGGAGACGGGGGAACTATGGCTACACCTTC
d_gene: TRBD2; abundance: -; len: 16; j_gene: TRBJ2-5; v_gene: TRBV7-9; CDR3aa: CASSPRLAGGQETQYF; CDR3nt: TGTGCCAGCAGCCCCAGACTAGCGGGGGGCCAAGAGACCCAGTACTTC
d_gene: TRBD1; abundance: -; len: 16; j_gene: TRBJ2-1; v_gene: TRBV28; CDR3aa: CASTPPPGQGAEEQFF; CDR3nt: TGTGCCAGCACCCCACCACCGGGACAGGGGGCGGAGGAGCAGTTCTTC
d_gene: TRBD2; abundance: -; len: 18; j_gene: TRBJ2-1; v_gene: TRBV5-1; CDR3aa: CASSLEGTSGGIYNEQFF; CDR3nt: TGCGCCAGCAGCTTGGAAGGGACTAGCGGGGGGATCTACAATGAGCAGTTCTTC
d_gene: -; abundance: once; len: 11; j_gene: TRBJ1-3; v_gene: TRBV30; CDR3aa: CAWSQVNTIYF; CDR3nt: TGTGCCTGGAGTCAAGTGAACACCATATATTTT
d_gene: -; abundance: -; len: 17; j_gene: TRBJ2-3; v_gene: TRBV4-2; CDR3aa: CASSQDLSPASTDTQYF; CDR3nt: TGTGCCAGCAGCCAAGATCTCAGCCCCGCCAGCACAGATACGCAGTATTTT
d_gene: -; abundance: -; len: 14; j_gene: TRBJ2-1; v_gene: TRBV7-3; CDR3aa: CASSPHRADNEQFF; CDR3nt: TGTGCCAGCAGCCCACACAGGGCCGACAATGAGCAGTTCTTC
d_gene: -; abundance: once; len: 16; j_gene: TRBJ1-2; v_gene: TRBV9; CDR3aa: CASSQPGDRSNYGYTF; CDR3nt: TGTGCCAGCAGCCAACCCGGAGACAGGAGTAACTATGGCTACACCTTC
d_gene: -; abundance: -; len: 13; j_gene: TRBJ1-1; v_gene: TRBV7-2; CDR3aa: CASRATWNTEAFF; CDR3nt: TGTGCCAGCAGGGCTACTTGGAACACTGAAGCTTTCTTT
d_gene: TRBD2; abundance: few; len: 15; j_gene: TRBJ2-7; v_gene: TRBV4-1; CDR3aa: CASSHLLAGGYEQYF; CDR3nt: TGCGCCAGCAGCCACCTACTAGCGGGGGGCTACGAGCAGTACTTC
d_gene: TRBD2; abundance: -; len: 14; j_gene: TRBJ2-1; v_gene: TRBV27; CDR3aa: CASMRLAVGNEQFF; CDR3nt: TGTGCCAGCATGAGGCTAGCGGTTGGGAATGAGCAGTTCTTC